These T cell receptor beta chains were read from a single sample in a study of memory CD4+ T cells and cytomegalovirus serostatus. TCRdb's copy holds only in-frame clones and misses some; the assay was immunoSEQ multiplex PCR. The table has about 44,000 clones, over 65% seen once. Sequencing was carried out using memory CD4+ T cells from blood. All receptors derive from an adult in good health and CMV-seronegative. Each CDR3 is given with its conserved first and last residue. D genes are given only for firm matches. Where a row states a size, it is once, few, many or the class of an expanded clone; other rows omit it.

v_gene: TRBV19; abundance: -; d_gene: -; j_gene: TRBJ1-1; CDR3nt: TGTGCCACCACCATGCGGACACAGAACACTGAAGCTTTCTTT; CDR3aa: CATTMRTQNTEAFF
v_gene: TRBV15; abundance: -; d_gene: TRBD1; j_gene: TRBJ1-1; CDR3nt: TGTGCCACCAGCGGGGGGACAGGGGGGAGGACTGAAGCTTTCTTT; CDR3aa: CATSGGTGGRTEAFF
v_gene: TRBV12-5; abundance: many; d_gene: -; j_gene: TRBJ2-2; CDR3nt: TGTGCTAGTGGTTTGGTAGAGGGGTACCCAAGCTACACCGGGGAGCTGTTTTTT; CDR3aa: CASGLVEGYPSYTGELFF
v_gene: TRBV30; abundance: -; d_gene: -; j_gene: TRBJ1-5; CDR3nt: TGTGCCTGGAGTGTAAAGGGCTCGAGCAATCAGCCCCAGCATTTT; CDR3aa: CAWSVKGSSNQPQHF
v_gene: TRBV6-1; abundance: -; d_gene: -; j_gene: TRBJ1-1; CDR3nt: TGTGCCAGCAGTGAAATTGGGTGGGGGTACCAGAACACTGAAGCTTTCTTT; CDR3aa: CASSEIGWGYQNTEAFF
v_gene: TRBV6-5; abundance: -; d_gene: TRBD2; j_gene: TRBJ2-5; CDR3nt: TGTGCCAGCAGTGCCCCCGGGGGGGCGGAGACCCAGTACTTC; CDR3aa: CASSAPGGAETQYF
v_gene: TRBV30; abundance: few; d_gene: -; j_gene: TRBJ1-2; CDR3nt: TGTGCCTGGAGTGTTGGGAGGGGGAACTATGGCTACACCTTC; CDR3aa: CAWSVGRGNYGYTF
v_gene: TRBV2; abundance: -; d_gene: -; j_gene: TRBJ2-3; CDR3nt: TGTGCCAGCAGTGAGGCAGGGTATAGCACAGATACGCAGTATTTT; CDR3aa: CASSEAGYSTDTQYF
v_gene: TRBV4-2; abundance: -; d_gene: -; j_gene: TRBJ1-6; CDR3nt: TGTGCCAGCAGCCAAGAGAGTGGGCAGGGGAATTCACCCCTCCACTTT; CDR3aa: CASSQESGQGNSPLHF
v_gene: TRBV28; abundance: -; d_gene: -; j_gene: TRBJ1-6; CDR3nt: TGTGCCAGCCGACGAGGGGGGACCTATAATTCACCCCTCCACTTT; CDR3aa: CASRRGGTYNSPLHF
v_gene: TRBV2; abundance: -; d_gene: TRBD2; j_gene: TRBJ2-5; CDR3nt: TGTGCCATACGGGGGGACCAAGAGACCCAGTACTTC; CDR3aa: CAIRGDQETQYF
v_gene: TRBV5-1; abundance: once; d_gene: TRBD2; j_gene: TRBJ2-5; CDR3nt: TGCGCCAGCAGCTTCCTCGGGACTAGCTATGAGACCCAGTACTTC; CDR3aa: CASSFLGTSYETQYF
v_gene: TRBV28; abundance: -; d_gene: -; j_gene: TRBJ1-1; CDR3nt: TGTGCCAGCAGTTTATTGAGCTTGGGGGACACTGAAGCTTTCTTT; CDR3aa: CASSLLSLGDTEAFF
v_gene: TRBV5-8; abundance: -; d_gene: TRBD1; j_gene: TRBJ1-5; CDR3nt: TGTGCCAGCACGGGGACAGGGAGTACCTATAGCAATCAGCCCCAGCATTTT; CDR3aa: CASTGTGSTYSNQPQHF